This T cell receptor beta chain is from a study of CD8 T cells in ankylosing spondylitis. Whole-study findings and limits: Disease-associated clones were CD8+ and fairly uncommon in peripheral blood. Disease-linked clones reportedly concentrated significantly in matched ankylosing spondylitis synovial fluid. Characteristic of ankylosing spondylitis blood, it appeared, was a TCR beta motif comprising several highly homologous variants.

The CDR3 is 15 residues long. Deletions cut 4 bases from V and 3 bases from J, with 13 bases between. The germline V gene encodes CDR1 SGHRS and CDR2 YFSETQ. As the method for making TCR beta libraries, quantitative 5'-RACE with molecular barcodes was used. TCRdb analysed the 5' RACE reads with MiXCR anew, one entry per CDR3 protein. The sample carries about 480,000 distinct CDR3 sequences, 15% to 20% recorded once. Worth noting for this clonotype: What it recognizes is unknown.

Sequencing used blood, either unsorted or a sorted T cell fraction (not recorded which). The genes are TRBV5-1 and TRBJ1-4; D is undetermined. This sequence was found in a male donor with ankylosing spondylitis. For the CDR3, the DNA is TGCGCCAGCAGCCCGCGTAGTCGGTCTAATGAAAAACTGTTTTTT. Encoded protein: CASSPRSRSNEKLFF.